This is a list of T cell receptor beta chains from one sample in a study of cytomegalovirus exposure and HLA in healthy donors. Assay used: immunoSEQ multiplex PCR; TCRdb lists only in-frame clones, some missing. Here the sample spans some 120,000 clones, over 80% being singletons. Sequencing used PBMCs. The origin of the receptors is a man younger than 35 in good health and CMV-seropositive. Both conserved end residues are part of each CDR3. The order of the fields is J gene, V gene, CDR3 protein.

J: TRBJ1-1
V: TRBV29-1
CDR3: CSVRQGAYTEAFF

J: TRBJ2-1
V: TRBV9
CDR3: CASSDLTSIRNEQFF

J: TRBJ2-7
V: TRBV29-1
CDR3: CSVEDSLPGSYEQYF

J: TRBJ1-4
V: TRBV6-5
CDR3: CASSLDRGSEKLFF

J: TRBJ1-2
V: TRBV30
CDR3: CAWSLTENTYGYTF

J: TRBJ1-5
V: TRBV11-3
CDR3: CASSLRGTAARPQPQHF

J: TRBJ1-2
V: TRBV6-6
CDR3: CASTQLSGDGYTF

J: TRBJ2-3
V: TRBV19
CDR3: CASSINTVNTQYF

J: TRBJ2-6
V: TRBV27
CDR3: CASSGGAGGANVLTF

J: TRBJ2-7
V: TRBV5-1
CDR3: CASRLTGDRTPYEQYF

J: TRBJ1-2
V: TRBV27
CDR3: CASSASGVDGYTF

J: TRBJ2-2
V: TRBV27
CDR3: CASKRDSRNTGELFF

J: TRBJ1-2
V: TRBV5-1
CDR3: CATGADRDINDAGYTF

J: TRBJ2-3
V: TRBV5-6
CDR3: CASSSQGAGGTDTQYF

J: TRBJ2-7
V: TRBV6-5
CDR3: CASSYRDTASSYEQYF

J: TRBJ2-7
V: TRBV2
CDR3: CARSAGGREQYF

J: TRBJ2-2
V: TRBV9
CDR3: CASSRTGAPGELFF

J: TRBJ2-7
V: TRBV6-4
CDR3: CASLGGEVEQYF

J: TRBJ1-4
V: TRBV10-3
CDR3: CAISEDRGANEKLFF

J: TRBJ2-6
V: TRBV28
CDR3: CASRRQGFQGANVLTF

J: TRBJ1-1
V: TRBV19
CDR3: CASSPQNGGIIVF

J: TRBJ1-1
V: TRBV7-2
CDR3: CASSTRQVNTEAFF

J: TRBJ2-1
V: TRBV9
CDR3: CASGGADEQFF

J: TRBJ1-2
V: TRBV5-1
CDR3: CASSLGPGSDVYGYTF

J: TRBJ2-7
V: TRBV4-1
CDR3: CASSAGTSGSYEQYF

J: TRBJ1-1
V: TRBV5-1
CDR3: CASSLNNMNTEAFF

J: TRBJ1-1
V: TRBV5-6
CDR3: CASSRWDRDTEAFF

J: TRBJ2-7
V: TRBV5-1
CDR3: CASMEDGSYEQYF